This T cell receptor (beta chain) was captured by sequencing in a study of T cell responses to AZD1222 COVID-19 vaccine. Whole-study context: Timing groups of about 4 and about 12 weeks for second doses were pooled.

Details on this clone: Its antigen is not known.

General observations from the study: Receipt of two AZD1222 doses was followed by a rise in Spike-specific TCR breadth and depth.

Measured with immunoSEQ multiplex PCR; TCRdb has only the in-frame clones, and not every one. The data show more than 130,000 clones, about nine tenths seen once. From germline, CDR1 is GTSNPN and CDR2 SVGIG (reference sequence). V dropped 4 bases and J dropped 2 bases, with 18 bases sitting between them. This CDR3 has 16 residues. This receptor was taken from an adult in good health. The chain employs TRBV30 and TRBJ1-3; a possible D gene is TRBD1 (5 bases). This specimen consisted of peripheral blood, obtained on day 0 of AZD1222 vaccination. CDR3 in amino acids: CAWITPRGRAGNTIYF. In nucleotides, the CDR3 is TGTGCCTGGATTACCCCCCGGGGCAGGGCTGGAAACACCATATATTTT.